What follows are 10 T cell receptor beta chains derived from one specimen sequenced in a study of cytotoxic CD8 clonotypes in ibrutinib-treated CLL. Assay used: immunoSEQ multiplex PCR; TCRdb lists only in-frame clones, some missing. This table holds approximately 45,000 clones, 60% to 75% found once. The sample in question was PBMCs, obtained after 12 months of ibrutinib treatment. These receptors were taken from a human donor with chronic lymphocytic leukemia.

The V gene is TRBV28, the J gene TRBJ2-1; 7 bases match TRBD1. Trimming cost V 5 bases and J 6 bases; bases outside gene matches: 13. The CDR3 runs 16 residues. In germline, CDR1 is MDHEN, CDR2 SYDVKM. The CDR3 is CASSITRQGSSNEQFF. For the CDR3, the DNA is TGTGCCAGCAGTATAACAAGACAGGGAAGCTCCAATGAGCAGTTCTTC. The full variable domain, with the rest looked up from reference TRBV28 and TRBJ2-1, is DVKVTQSSRYLVKRTGEKVFLECVQDMDHENMFWYRQDPGLGLRLIYFSYDVKMKEKGDIPEGYSVSREKKERFSLILESASTNQTSMYLCASSITRQGSSNEQFFGPGTRLTVL.

The chain combines TRBV6-1 with TRBJ2-3, with 7 bases lining up with TRBD2. The CDR3 loop spans 15 amino acids. V shed 5 bases, J shed 2 bases, and the junction held 7 bases outside the gene matches. Germline V gene sequence: CDR1 MNHNS, CDR2 SASEGT. The CDR3 coding sequence is TGTGCCAGCAGTTTGGGAGGGACTGCCACAGATACGCAGTATTTT. This gives the protein CASSLGGTATDTQYF.

In this sample, this clone turned up once. This chain uses TRBV28 with TRBJ2-7; D ambiguous. This CDR3 contains 13 residues. Trimming cost V 3 bases and J 0 bases, with 6 bases left between them. Germline CDR1 is MDHEN and CDR2 is SYDVKM. In DNA form, the CDR3 reads TGTGCCAGCAGTTTCTCCAGCTCCTACGAGCAGTACTTC. Its translation is CASSFSSSYEQYF.

The gene calls are TRBV14 and TRBJ2-5; D assignment may be TRBD1 or TRBD2 (6 bases each). The CDR3 loop spans 15 amino acids. Trimming removed 0 bases at V and 5 bases at J, with 13 bases between. CDR1 and CDR2 from the germline V gene are SGHDN and FVKESK. The CDR3 reads CASSQDLGGQETQYF. CDR3 DNA sequence: TGTGCCAGCAGCCAAGATTTGGGGGGCCAGGAGACCCAGTACTTC.

This chain uses TRBV6-6 with TRBJ2-3; D is uncertain. Germline CDR1 and CDR2: MNHNY and SVGAGI (reference sequence). Deletions cut 5 bases from V and 5 bases from J, with 11 bases between. This CDR3 is 13 amino acids long. CDR3 sequence: CASSPRPKDTQYF. The CDR3 DNA follows: TGTGCCAGCAGTCCGCGACCTAAAGATACGCAGTATTTT.

The rearrangement links TRBV5-1 to TRBJ1-5; 7 bases map to TRBD1. The CDR3 contains 14 residues. V was clipped by 4 bases and J by 2 bases; unmatched bases: 3. From germline, CDR1 is SGHRS and CDR2 YFSETQ. CDR3: CASSPGQGNQPQHF. The CDR3 DNA follows: TGCGCCAGCAGCCCCGGACAGGGCAATCAGCCCCAGCATTTT.

This chain links TRBV28 with TRBJ2-2, with 15 bases identical to TRBD2. The V segment lost 0 bases and the J segment 2 bases; nucleotides outside the gene matches: 7. Germline V gene data show CDR1 as MDHEN and CDR2 as SYDVKM. There are 20 residues in the CDR3. The CDR3 here is CASSLWGGLAGGPNTGELFF. For the CDR3, the DNA is TGTGCCAGCAGTTTATGGGGAGGACTAGCGGGAGGGCCCAACACCGGGGAGCTGTTTTTT.

The chain is built from TRBV5-1 and TRBJ2-7; 7 positions agree with TRBD2. With V trimmed by 0 bases and J by 5 bases, 11 bases remained unmatched. From germline, CDR1 is SGHRS and CDR2 YFSETQ. The CDR3 contains 16 residues. The CDR3 coding sequence is TGCGCCAGCAGCTTGGCTCGGGGGAGGGCCAGAGACGAGCAGTACTTC. Protein product: CASSLARGRARDEQYF. Combining the CDR3 with reference TRBV5-1 and TRBJ2-7 gives the whole variable domain KAGVTQTPRYLIKTRGQQVTLSCSPISGHRSVSWYQQTPGQGLQFLFEYFSETQRNKGNFPGRFSGRQFSNSRSEMNVSTLELGDSALYLCASSLARGRARDEQYFGPGTRLTVT.

The J gene is TRBJ1-3, the V gene TRBV2; D uncertain. This CDR3 contains 15 residues. Germline-derived CDR1 and CDR2 are SNHLY and FYNNEI. V gave up 1 base and J gave up 4 bases, with 11 bases separating them. The CDR3 bases are TGTGCCAGCAGTGAAGACGGTTACGGAGGAAACACCATATATTTT. Translation gives CASSEDGYGGNTIYF.

With respect to this clone: Different DNA sequences within this sample yield the same CDR3. The chain employs TRBV6-1 and TRBJ1-2, with a possible D match to TRBD1 (6 bases). The CDR3 loop spans 15 amino acids. V lost 2 bases to trimming and J lost 4 bases, with 14 bases between them. Germline CDR1 is MNHNS and CDR2 is SASEGT. The CDR3 region is CASSESPGVGYGYTF. CDR3 sequence (DNA): TGTGCCAGCAGTGAATCCCCAGGGGTCGGCTATGGCTACACCTTC.